These 22 T cell receptor beta chains were sequenced from one sample in a study of CD8 T cells in Susac syndrome (dated by TCRdb to between 2018 and 2020). Receptor amplification or capture employed the immunoSEQ multiplex PCR assay. RNA was extracted using the RNeasy kit, and roughly 0.45 to 1 microgram was reverse transcribed with random hexamers. Clones were called with MiXCR by TCRdb after fastp trimmed the public reads at Q25, and only in-frame beta chains were retained. Merged by CDR3 protein, the rows form single entries marked with the most common genes and DNA. The sample includes about 200,000 distinct CDR3 sequences, with approximately 93% observed a single time. The ten largest clones add up to 0.1% of the sample. Sequencing was performed on CD4+ T cells from PBMCs. All receptors derive from a human donor in good health.

The chain joins TRBV7-2 to TRBJ1-5; no reliable D call. Germline CDR1 reads SGHTA; CDR2 reads FQGNSA. V shed 1 base and J shed 0 bases, with 10 bases lying between them. The CDR3 is made up of 16 amino acids. The chain's CDR3 is CASSLVPQASNQPQHF. The CDR3 DNA is TGTGCCAGCAGCTTAGTACCACAAGCTAGCAATCAGCCCCAGCATTTT.

J is TRBJ2-2 and V is TRBV29-1; 14 positions agree with TRBD2. V dropped 6 bases and J dropped 4; count of bases not matched to a gene: 1. The CDR3 runs 14 residues. Per germline, CDR1 SQVTM and CDR2 ANQGSEA. The CDR3 loop reads CSVGTSGGTGELFF. In DNA, the CDR3 is TGCAGCGTCGGGACTAGCGGGGGCACCGGGGAGCTGTTTTTT.

The chain joins TRBV2 to TRBJ1-2; tentative D call: TRBD1 (5 bases). V was pared by 7 bases and J by 3 bases, with 15 bases between. Germline lookup yields CDR1 SNHLY and CDR2 FYNNEI. This CDR3 has 14 amino acids. CDR3 residues: CASKDRITDYGYTF. The CDR3 DNA sequence: TGTGCCAGCAAAGACAGAATCACTGACTATGGCTACACCTTC.

J is TRBJ1-2 and V is TRBV19; perhaps TRBD1 as D (6 bases). In germline, CDR1 is LNHDA, CDR2 SQIVND (reference sequence). V was shortened by 7 bases and J by 7 bases, with 25 bases between the two germline ends. The CDR3 length is 16 residues. The CDR3 DNA follows: TGTGCCAGTACCTTTCTCCCGACAGGTGGGCGGTCTGGCTACACCTTC. Encoded protein: CASTFLPTGGRSGYTF.

This clonotype was found a few times. The rearrangement joins TRBV18 to TRBJ1-1; D is perhaps TRBD1 (6 bases). Germline lookup yields CDR1 KGHSH and CDR2 LQKENI. Trimming shortened V by 1 base and J by 1 base, and 7 bases separated the two germline ends. The CDR3 length is 14 residues. CDR3 DNA: TGTGCCAGCTCACCACTACAGGGGAACACTGAAGCTTTCTTT. Amino acid sequence: CASSPLQGNTEAFF.

The chain uses TRBV28 and TRBJ1-4, with TRBD1 as a possible D gene (6 bases). Between the trimmed V and J ends, which lost 1 base and 8 bases, there was a span of 17 bases. Germline CDR1 reads MDHEN; CDR2 reads SYDVKM. The CDR3 loop spans 16 amino acids. The CDR3 is CASSLSYRASGEKLFF. The CDR3 bases are TGTGCCAGCAGTTTATCCTACAGGGCATCAGGGGAAAAACTGTTTTTT.

The chain is built from TRBV27 and TRBJ2-6, with 8 bases fitting TRBD1. The J segment lost 2 bases and the V segment lost 4 bases, leaving 4 bases of the junction unmatched. Germline V CDR1 and CDR2: MNHEY, SMNVEV (reference sequence). The CDR3 contains 16 residues. CDR3 region: CASSSWTGTGANVLTF. CDR3 sequence (DNA): TGTGCCAGCAGTTCCTGGACAGGGACTGGGGCCAACGTCCTGACTTTC.

The chain recombines TRBV27 with TRBJ2-3; D is unclear. The ends were cut back, 6 bases at V and 4 bases at J, with 20 bases in the middle. CDR1 MNHEY and CDR2 SMNVEV come from the germline V gene (reference sequence). This CDR3 is built from 16 residues. The CDR3 DNA follows: TGTGCCAGCAGCCTCCTTAAGTCCGCCCCTCCAGATACGCAGTATTTT. Translated: CASSLLKSAPPDTQYF.

This clonotype was observed once. The chain carries TRBV29-1 and TRBJ2-5; 7 bases line up with TRBD2. J lost 7 bases, V lost 1 base, and 12 bases had no gene match. CDR3 length: 15 amino acids. Germline assignment: CDR1 SQVTM and CDR2 ANQGSEA. The CDR3 region is CSVEGWSGNFGTQYF. The CDR3 DNA sequence: TGCAGCGTTGAAGGTTGGAGCGGGAACTTCGGGACCCAGTACTTC.

The sample holds one count of this clonotype. The CDR3 loop is CASTRISGTANSPLHF. The CDR3 nucleotides read TGTGCCAGCACCAGAATCTCCGGGACAGCGAATTCACCCCTCCACTTT. The J gene is TRBJ1-6, the V gene TRBV6-1, with TRBD1 matching over 7 bases. The CDR3 runs to 16 residues. Per the germline V gene, CDR1 is MNHNS and CDR2 is SASEGT. After removal of 7 bases from V and 7 bases from J, the junction contained 13 bases not matched to a gene.

This chain uses TRBV7-3 with TRBJ2-5, with D perhaps matching TRBD2 (5 bases). V gave up 2 bases and J gave up 5 bases, with 15 bases separating them. CDR3 length: 15 residues. Per the germline V gene, CDR1 is SGHTA and CDR2 is FQGTGA. The CDR3 sequence: CASSLGLTAKETQYF. The CDR3 nucleotides are TGTGCCAGCAGCTTAGGACTCACCGCGAAGGAGACCCAGTACTTC.

V is TRBV12-3 or TRBV12-4 and J is TRBJ2-3, with unresolved D. The germline V and J ends were trimmed by 7 bases and 0 bases, with 14 bases remaining between them. The CDR3 covers 15 residues. In nucleotides, the CDR3 is TGTGCCAGCACCCGAGATAGCCCTAGCACAGATACGCAGTATTTT. It encodes CASTRDSPSTDTQYF.

The CDR3 sequence is CASSLGQAGQPQHF. DNA of the CDR3: TGTGCCAGCAGTTTAGGACAGGCGGGCCAGCCCCAGCATTTT. The chain carries TRBV12-3 or TRBV12-4 and TRBJ1-5, with D possibly matching TRBD1 (6 bases). Trimming took 1 base from V and 7 from J, leaving 11 bases between them. There are 14 residues in the CDR3.

The V call is TRBV30, the J call TRBJ2-7; 12 positions agree with TRBD2. This CDR3 region has 14 residues. J gave up 4 bases and V 4 bases, and 5 bases lay outside the gene matches. Germline lookup yields CDR1 GTSNPN and CDR2 SVGIG (reference sequence). In DNA, the CDR3 is TGTGCCTGGACTAGCGGGGGGGTTAAATACGAGCAGTACTTC. It is translated as CAWTSGGVKYEQYF.

The sample holds one count of this clonotype. The V gene is TRBV29-1, the J gene TRBJ1-1, with D tentatively TRBD1 (6 bases). The CDR3 is made up of 12 amino acids. Trimming took off 5 bases at V and 2 bases at J, with 9 bases between the two ends. The germline gives CDR1 SQVTM, CDR2 ANQGSEA. The CDR3 reads CSVSRGNTEAFF. Here the CDR3 DNA reads TGCAGCGTTTCCAGGGGCAACACTGAAGCTTTCTTT. The whole variable domain, remainder taken from reference TRBV29-1 and TRBJ1-1, is SAVISQKPSRDICQRGTSLTIQCQVDSQVTMMFWYRQQPGQSLTLIATANQGSEATYESGFVIDKFPISRPNLTFSTLTVSNMSPEDSSIYLCSVSRGNTEAFFGQGTRLTVV.

The chain uses TRBV20-1 and TRBJ1-5; D unresolved. Germline V lookup: CDR1 DFQATT, CDR2 SNEGSKA (reference sequence). The ends were cut back, 7 bases at V and 2 bases at J, with 12 bases in the middle. The CDR3 consists of 13 residues. The CDR3 DNA reads as TGCAGTGGGAGGTTAGGTGGCAATCAGCCCCAGCATTTT. Amino acids: CSGRLGGNQPQHF.

The V and J genes are TRBV7-3 and TRBJ2-1; tentatively, D is TRBD1 or TRBD2 (5 bases each). Trimming removed 5 bases from V and 10 bases from J, with 12 bases in between. CDR1 and CDR2 from the germline V gene are SGHTA and FQGTGA. The CDR3 totals 12 residues. CDR3 residues: CASSQRGEEQFF. The CDR3, as DNA: TGTGCCAGCAGCCAGAGAGGGGAGGAGCAGTTCTTC.

This clonotype was recorded once. The chain combines TRBV11-1 with TRBJ2-2; D is possibly TRBD2 (5 bases). Germline CDR1 and CDR2: SGHAT and FQDESV (reference sequence). V was shortened by 2 bases and J by 2 bases, with 27 bases between the two germline ends. There are 21 residues in the CDR3. DNA for the CDR3: TGTGCCAGCAGCTTACGCCCCGCCGGCACTAACCGGGGTTCAAACACCGGGGAGCTGTTTTTT. Translation gives CASSLRPAGTNRGSNTGELFF.

This chain uses TRBV19 with TRBJ2-2, with a tentative D call TRBD1 (6 bases). The germline CDR1 and CDR2 sequences are LNHDA and SQIVND (reference sequence). Deletions cut 9 bases from V and 0 bases from J, with 11 bases between. The CDR3 loop spans 14 amino acids. The CDR3 nucleotides are TGTGCCAGCCAAACAGGGTCGAACACCGGGGAGCTGTTTTTT. As protein: CASQTGSNTGELFF.

This chain links TRBV15 with TRBJ1-1, with D uncertain. The CDR3 covers 12 residues. Trimming took 1 base from V and 6 from J, leaving 6 bases between them. CDR1 and CDR2 (germline): LNHNV, YYDKDF (reference sequence). CDR3: CATSRGAAEAFF. The CDR3 coding sequence is TGTGCCACCAGCAGAGGGGCAGCTGAAGCTTTCTTT.

V gene TRBV2 combines with J gene TRBJ2-5; 9 positions match TRBD1. The CDR3 is 15 residues long. Germline CDR1 reads SNHLY; CDR2 reads FYNNEI. The trim removed 6 bases at V and 4 bases at J, leaving 9 bases unmatched. The CDR3 region has the DNA TGTGCCAGCAGAATCGGACAGGGGCGGTCAGAGACCCAGTACTTC. This sequence encodes CASRIGQGRSETQYF.

The chain is built from TRBV12-3 or TRBV12-4 and TRBJ1-6, with D possibly TRBD1 on 5 matching bases. CDR3 size: 16 residues. V was clipped by 5 bases and J by 8 bases, with 19 bases between them. The CDR3 DNA reads TGTGCCAGCAGTCCAAACCGGGTGGGACCCCATTCACCCCTCCACTTT. Its protein product is CASSPNRVGPHSPLHF.